What follows are 2 T cell receptor beta chains derived from one specimen sequenced in a study of T cells in Graves' hyperthyroidism and ophthalmopathy. It was RNA transcripts that yielded the amplified TCR beta CDR3 regions. The TCR CDR3 first-round RT-PCR relied on the HTBI primer set. From the multiplex PCR reads, TCRdb called clonotypes with MiXCR, one entry per CDR3 protein. Among about 420,000 distinct CDR3 sequences listed, approximately 15% were seen once. Sample: blood. The source of these receptors is a woman under 30 with Graves' hyperthyroidism.

This clonotype was counted a few times. V usage is TRBV9 and J usage is TRBJ2-3; the D gene is possibly TRBD1 (5 bases). TRBJ1-5 explains the end of the DNA better; the J call may be wrong. This CDR3 is built from 15 residues. Germline V gene lookup returns CDR1 SGDLS and CDR2 YYNGEE. The CDR3 region has the DNA TGTGCCAGCAGCGCGACCGGGACGAGCACAGATACGCAGCATTTT. Amino acids: CASSATGTSTDTQHF.

This clonotype has a count of ten or more. V is TRBV30 and J is TRBJ1-6, with a tentative D call TRBD1 (6 bases). V was clipped by 6 bases and J by 10 bases, with 22 bases between them. The CDR3 is 15 amino acids. Germline loops: CDR1 GTSNPN, CDR2 SVGIG (reference sequence). The CDR3 loop is CACKPSSRGGSPLHF. In DNA form, the CDR3 reads TGTGCCTGCAAACCCAGCTCCAGGGGAGGGTCACCCCTCCACTTT.